This T cell receptor (beta chain) emerged from a study of blood T cell repertoires in COVID-19. Study-wide background: Researchers got acute and convalescent COVID-19 samples from the United States, Italy and Spain. Sample material is recorded as cDNA or gDNA derived from T cells, B-cell-depleted T cells, or PBMCs.

Study processing details: It was from reference gene primer amplification that nucleated cell counts were estimated. Profiled with immunoSEQ multiplex PCR; TCRdb holds only in-frame clones, not every one. V and J calls and clone size are copied from that table; D and trimming were computed from the DNA. The sample includes about 150,000 clones, roughly nine tenths of them seen just once. Input material: peripheral blood. This sequence originates from a middle-aged woman with acute or convalescent COVID-19.

For the CDR3, the DNA is TGCAGCGTTGAAGATACAAGGCTAGCGGGTCGGGGGACCCAGTACTTC. It specifies CSVEDTRLAGRGTQYF. The chain carries TRBV29-1 and TRBJ2-5; 8 bases agree with TRBD2. V lost 0 bases, J lost 7 bases, and 13 bases stayed unmatched. The CDR3 loop spans 16 amino acids. CDR1 is SQVTM and CDR2 is ANQGSEA in the germline V gene.